This passage covers 32 T cell receptor beta chains from one sample sequenced in a study of cytomegalovirus exposure and HLA in healthy donors. Amplification used 60 Vbeta primers and 13 Jbeta primers. TCRdb's table, derived via immunoSEQ multiplex PCR, lists solely in-frame clones and lacks some. The table includes 150,000 to 200,000 clones, around 88% detected once. The sequencing input was PBMCs. The receptors originated from a woman aged 25 to 39 in good health and CMV-seronegative.

The CDR3 DNA reads as TGCGCCAGCAGCTCCCGACAGCCAACTAATGAAAAACTGTTTTTT. It yields the protein CASSSRQPTNEKLFF. This chain joins TRBV5-1 and TRBJ1-4; possible D gene TRBD1, 5 bases. The V end was cut by 3 bases, the J end by 0 bases, with 9 bases between. In germline, CDR1 is SGHRS, CDR2 YFSETQ. This CDR3 comprises 15 residues.

The rearrangement joins TRBV4-2 to TRBJ2-1; tentatively, D is TRBD2 (6 bases). The CDR3 has 16 residues. The germline V and J ends were trimmed by 4 bases and 2 bases, with 15 bases remaining between them. Per the germline V gene, CDR1 is LGHNA and CDR2 is YNFKEQ. CDR3 protein: CASSPDGSVAYNEQFF. CDR3 nucleotides: TGTGCCAGCAGCCCAGACGGGAGTGTCGCCTACAATGAGCAGTTCTTC.

This clone came up once. The chain recombines TRBV6-5 with TRBJ1-5, with TRBD1 identical over 7 bases. V shed 0 bases and J 4 bases; nucleotides not matched to a gene: 6. CDR3 length: 16 residues. Germline lookup yields CDR1 MNHEY and CDR2 SVGAGI. As DNA, the CDR3 is TGTGCCAGCAGTTACTCGAAGCCAGGGGGGAATCAGCCCCAGCATTTT. It encodes CASSYSKPGGNQPQHF.

The gene calls are TRBV10-1 and TRBJ2-2, with D unresolved. V lost 5 bases and J 2 bases, leaving 3 bases between the germline ends. The germline V gene encodes CDR1 WNHNN and CDR2 SYGVQD (reference sequence). The CDR3 loop spans 12 amino acids. The CDR3 here is CASSLNTGELFF. As DNA, the CDR3 is TGCGCCAGCAGTTTAAACACCGGGGAGCTGTTTTTT.

V gene TRBV10-2 combines with J gene TRBJ2-7, with a possible D match to TRBD2 (5 bases). Trimming pared 10 bases from V and 0 bases from J, leaving 19 bases between. The CDR3 is 15 residues long. In germline, CDR1 is WSHSY, CDR2 SAAADI. The CDR3 DNA sequence: TGCGCCACCACCTCCCCAGCGGCGTACTCCTACGAGCAGTACTTC. Protein: CATTSPAAYSYEQYF.

This clone showed up just a few times. V is TRBV5-6 and J is TRBJ1-2; D may be TRBD1 (5 bases). The V gene's germline CDR1 is SGHDT and CDR2 YYEEEE. The CDR3 has 13 residues. V shed 0 bases and J shed 3 bases, with 6 bases lying between them. The CDR3 region is CASSLDRYYGYTF. The CDR3 bases are TGTGCCAGCAGCTTGGACAGGTACTATGGCTACACCTTC.

This clone was detected a few times. The gene calls are TRBV6-1 and TRBJ2-7, with 7 bases aligning to TRBD1. V lost 5 bases to trimming and J lost 0 bases; unmatched junction nucleotides: 7. Germline values: CDR1 MNHNS, CDR2 SASEGT. The CDR3 has 15 amino acids. CDR3 sequence (DNA): TGTGCCAGCAGTACCGAGGGACAGTACTCCTACGAGCAGTACTTC. Its protein product is CASSTEGQYSYEQYF.

This chain joins TRBV18 and TRBJ2-7; the match to TRBD2 covers 7 bases. Germline V gives CDR1 KGHSH, CDR2 LQKENI. The CDR3 spans 14 residues. Unmatched junction bases numbered 3, after V lost 4 bases and J lost 0 bases. The CDR3 protein is CASSLKRDSYEQYF. In DNA, the CDR3 is TGTGCCAGCTCACTTAAGCGGGACTCCTACGAGCAGTACTTC.

The gene calls are TRBV7-3 and TRBJ1-2, with D tentatively TRBD1 (5 bases). The CDR3 is 13 amino acids. V lost 2 bases to trimming and J lost 6 bases, with 10 bases between them. Germline V gene sequence: CDR1 SGHTA, CDR2 FQGTGA. In DNA form, the CDR3 reads TGTGCCAGCAGCTTAGCAGGGAAGGATGGCTACACCTTC. It is translated as CASSLAGKDGYTF.

This chain links TRBV15 with TRBJ2-5; TRBD2 matches at 7 bases. The assigned J gene may be wrong: the sequence end matches TRBJ2-7 better. The CDR3 extends over 17 amino acids. CDR1 and CDR2 (germline): LNHNV, YYDKDF (reference sequence). CDR3 sequence reads: CATSSGGSGTAFYEQYF. CDR3 DNA: TGTGCCACCAGCAGCGGAGGAAGCGGGACGGCTTTCTACGAGCAGTACTTC.

The V call is TRBV5-1, the J call TRBJ2-1, with a possible D match to TRBD1 (6 bases). The CDR3 sequence is 15 residues long. V shed 0 bases and J shed 3 bases, with 10 bases lying between them. Per germline, CDR1 SGHRS and CDR2 YFSETQ. This CDR3 is CASSLDGTSYNEQFF. DNA of the CDR3: TGCGCCAGCAGCTTGGACGGGACAAGCTACAATGAGCAGTTCTTC.

The chain has TRBV6-1 and TRBJ1-1; TRBD1 might be the D (6 bases). CDR3 length equals 15 residues. V gave up 6 bases and J gave up 1 base, with 15 bases separating them. CDR1 is MNHNS, CDR2 SASEGT, per germline. Here the CDR3 DNA reads TGTGCCAGCAGACCCGCGACAGGAAGGAACACTGAAGCTTTCTTT. It translates to CASRPATGRNTEAFF.

The chain is built from TRBV2 and TRBJ2-3; D gene unclear. Trimming shortened V by 9 bases and J by 2 bases, and 6 bases separated the two germline ends. Germline CDR1 SNHLY, CDR2 FYNNEI. The CDR3 spans 11 residues. The DNA of the CDR3 is TGTGCCAGACTAACCACAGATACGCAGTATTTT. It is translated as CARLTTDTQYF. Variable domain in full (rest from reference TRBV2 and TRBJ2-3): EPEVTQTPSHQVTQMGQEVILRCVPISNHLYFYWYRQILGQKVEFLVSFYNNEISEKSEIFDDQFSVERPDGSNFTLKIRSTKLEDSAMYFCARLTTDTQYFGPGTRLTVL.

The chain joins TRBV6-6 to TRBJ2-2; TRBD1 matches 9 bases. The CDR3 consists of 16 residues. The ends lost 6 bases at V and 7 bases at J; junction bases unmatched: 12. Looked up from germline, CDR1 is MNHNY and CDR2 is SVGAGI (reference sequence). The CDR3 protein is CASRIPPGQGGGELFF. The CDR3 DNA sequence: TGTGCCAGCAGAATCCCCCCGGGACAGGGAGGCGGGGAGCTGTTTTTT.

V and J are TRBV27 and TRBJ1-5; 8 bases agree with TRBD1. Germline CDR1 reads MNHEY; CDR2 reads SMNVEV (reference sequence). With V trimmed by 5 bases and J by 7 bases, 7 bases remained unmatched. This CDR3 comprises 14 residues. CDR3 sequence (DNA): TGTGCCAGCAGTCCTGGACAGGGCGACCAGCCCCAGCATTTT. This codes for CASSPGQGDQPQHF.

The gene calls are TRBV9 and TRBJ2-2, with a possible D match to TRBD1 (5 bases). Trimming left V 2 bases short and J 1 base short, with 12 bases between. The CDR3 totals 16 residues. CDR1 SGDLS and CDR2 YYNGEE come from the germline V gene. The CDR3 DNA is TGTGCCAGCAGCGTCTTAGCTCAGGGGAACACCGGGGAGCTGTTTTTT. This encodes CASSVLAQGNTGELFF.

This chain uses TRBV19 with TRBJ1-2; the D is unclear. The CDR3 spans 12 residues. Germline CDR1 and CDR2: LNHDA and SQIVND (reference sequence). With 4 bases removed from V and 4 bases from J, the gap between germline ends came to 7 bases. The DNA of the CDR3 is TGTGCCAGTAGTACCCACACCTATGGCTACACCTTC. Protein product: CASSTHTYGYTF.

The CDR3 nucleotides read TGTGCCAGCAGTGCCAGACTAGCCGGCGGGGAGCTGTTTTTT. Translated: CASSARLAGGELFF. The V call is TRBV25-1, the J call TRBJ2-2, with 7 bases that match TRBD2. The CDR3 loop spans 14 amino acids. From germline, CDR1 is MGHDK and CDR2 SYGVNS. V shed 4 bases and J 7 bases; nucleotides not matched to a gene: 6.

This clone was picked up a small number of times. V usage is TRBV4-3 and J usage is TRBJ1-1; TRBD1 might be the D (5 bases). The V end lost 2 bases, the J end lost 4 bases, and 14 bases lay between the germline ends. The CDR3 consists of 15 residues. Germline CDR1 LGHNA, CDR2 YSLEER. CDR3 sequence (DNA): TGCGCCAGCAGCCAACAGACGGGGGGTGGCACTGAAGCTTTCTTT. Residues: CASSQQTGGGTEAFF.

The CDR3 sequence is CASSAAFPGTGFGTEAFF. In DNA form, the CDR3 reads TGTGCCAGCAGTGCAGCCTTTCCCGGGACAGGGTTTGGAACTGAAGCTTTCTTT. The chain recombines TRBV6-1 with TRBJ1-1; TRBD1 matches at 9 bases. With V trimmed by 4 bases and J by 5 bases, 17 bases remained unmatched. The germline V gene encodes CDR1 MNHNS and CDR2 SASEGT. The CDR3 is 18 residues long.

CDR3 sequence: CASSIPGGRPRQGTEAFF. CDR3 nucleotide sequence: TGTGCCAGTAGTATCCCAGGGGGCCGCCCCAGGCAGGGCACTGAAGCTTTCTTT. This chain uses TRBV19 with TRBJ1-1, with TRBD1 matching 8 bases. J lost 4 bases, V lost 3 bases, and 16 bases had no gene match. Germline V gene lookup returns CDR1 LNHDA and CDR2 SQIVND (reference sequence). The CDR3 is made up of 18 amino acids.

CDR3 residues: CASSLTGGAGNTEAFF. CDR3 nucleotide sequence: TGTGCCAGCAGTTTAACAGGGGGCGCGGGGAACACTGAAGCTTTCTTT. The gene calls are TRBV27 and TRBJ1-1; 9 bases match TRBD1. CDR3 size: 16 residues. Germline V CDR1 and CDR2: MNHEY, SMNVEV (reference sequence). V shed 2 bases, J shed 1 base, and the junction held 5 bases outside the gene matches.

The chain joins TRBV10-1 to TRBJ2-7; 7 bases are shared with TRBD1. Unmatched junction bases numbered 8, after V lost 6 bases and J lost 6 bases. The CDR3 covers 13 residues. Germline V gene lookup returns CDR1 WNHNN and CDR2 SYGVQD (reference sequence). This chain's CDR3 is CASRKTGAGEQYF. The CDR3 DNA sequence: TGCGCCAGCAGAAAAACAGGGGCAGGCGAGCAGTACTTC.

The chain is built from TRBV7-3 and TRBJ2-5, with 8 positions matching TRBD1. With 5 bases clipped from V and 7 bases from J, the junction kept 9 bases outside the gene matches. The CDR3 spans 14 residues. Germline V gives CDR1 SGHTA, CDR2 FQGTGA. CDR3 loop: CASSPTGEGGTQYF. CDR3 coding DNA: TGTGCCAGCAGCCCGACAGGGGAAGGGGGGACCCAGTACTTC.

The rearrangement uses TRBV11-2 and TRBJ2-3; D is perhaps TRBD2 (5 bases). Between the trimmed V and J ends, which lost 0 bases and 7 bases, there was a span of 8 bases. The CDR3 sequence is 13 residues long. In germline, CDR1 is SGHAT, CDR2 FQNNGV. The CDR3 spells CASSLDRGNTQYF. The CDR3 nucleotides are TGTGCCAGCAGCTTAGATCGGGGAAATACGCAGTATTTT. Together with reference TRBV11-2 and TRBJ2-3, the CDR3 gives the full variable domain: EAGVAQSPRYKIIEKRQSVAFWCNPISGHATLYWYQQILGQGPKLLIQFQNNGVVDDSQLPKDRFSAERLKGVDSTLKIQPAKLEDSAVYLCASSLDRGNTQYFGPGTRLTVL.

This chain uses TRBV7-9 with TRBJ1-1, with 7 nucleotides matching TRBD1. The CDR3 has 15 amino acids. The V gene's germline CDR1 is SEHNR and CDR2 FQNEAQ (reference sequence). With V trimmed by 4 bases and J by 3 bases, 8 bases remained unmatched. The CDR3 loop reads CASSSTRGTDTEAFF. DNA of the CDR3: TGTGCCAGCAGCTCCACCCGCGGGACAGACACTGAAGCTTTCTTT.

Here the CDR3 reads CASSLASRVRYNEQFF. In DNA form, the CDR3 reads TGTGCCAGCAGCTTAGCCTCCAGGGTAAGATACAATGAGCAGTTCTTC. The chain is built from TRBV7-6 and TRBJ2-1; weak D call: TRBD1 (5 bases). The germline gives CDR1 SGHVS, CDR2 FNYEAQ. The CDR3 has 16 amino acids. Trimming took off 0 bases at V and 4 bases at J, with 13 bases between the two ends. Full variable domain (outside the CDR3, taken from reference TRBV7-6 and TRBJ2-1): GAGVSQSPRYKVTKRGQDVALRCDPISGHVSLYWYRQALGQGPEFLTYFNYEAQQDKSGLPNDRFSAERPEGSISTLTIQRTEQRDSAMYRCASSLASRVRYNEQFFGPGTRLTVL.

V gene TRBV5-1 combines with J gene TRBJ1-1; 9 bases are a match to TRBD1. V shed 4 bases and J 5 bases; nucleotides not matched to a gene: 9. In germline, CDR1 is SGHRS, CDR2 YFSETQ. The CDR3 sequence is 15 residues long. DNA of the CDR3: TGCGCCAGCAGCCCACCACGACAGGGGGGGACTGAAGCTTTCTTT. Translated: CASSPPRQGGTEAFF.

The V call is TRBV7-8, the J call TRBJ1-1, with TRBD1 matching over 12 bases. The CDR3 runs to 15 residues. V shed 5 bases and J 10 bases; nucleotides not matched to a gene: 11. Germline CDR1 reads SGHVS; CDR2 reads FQNEAQ. The CDR3 protein is CASSPGQGASRTAFF. The CDR3 coding sequence is TGTGCCAGCAGCCCGGGACAGGGGGCCTCAAGGACAGCTTTCTTT.

The CDR3 DNA is TGTGCCAGCAGTTACCAACGACAGTACACCGGGGAGCTGTTTTTT. It encodes CASSYQRQYTGELFF. The rearrangement uses TRBV6-5 and TRBJ2-2; possibly TRBD1 for D (5 bases). The germline V gene has CDR1 MNHEY and CDR2 SVGAGI. The V end was cut by 2 bases, the J end by 3 bases, with 10 bases between. The CDR3 is 15 residues long.

The chain combines TRBV2 with TRBJ1-1; maybe TRBD1 (6 bases). Germline V gives CDR1 SNHLY, CDR2 FYNNEI. The CDR3 spans 20 residues. V was cut by 7 bases and J by 1 base, with 31 bases left in between. The CDR3 loop reads CASTHTSGAGAPGGNTEAFF. CDR3 DNA: TGTGCCAGCACCCACACCTCAGGTGCGGGGGCCCCGGGGGGGAACACTGAAGCTTTCTTT.

This clone was observed a single time. The rearrangement links TRBV15 to TRBJ2-5, with 12 bases lining up with TRBD2. This CDR3 has 17 residues. J lost 0 bases, V lost 4 bases, and 6 bases had no gene match. CDR1 and CDR2 from the germline V gene are LNHNV and YYDKDF (reference sequence). The CDR3 nucleotides are TGTGCCACCAGCAACAGGACTAGCGGGAAGAACCAAGAGACCCAGTACTTC. It yields the protein CATSNRTSGKNQETQYF. The full variable domain, with the rest looked up from reference TRBV15 and TRBJ2-5, is DAMVIQNPRYQVTQFGKPVTLSCSQTLNHNVMYWYQQKSSQAPKLLFHYYDKDFNNEADTPDNFQSRRPNTSFCFLDIRSPGLGDTAMYLCATSNRTSGKNQETQYFGPGTRLLVL.